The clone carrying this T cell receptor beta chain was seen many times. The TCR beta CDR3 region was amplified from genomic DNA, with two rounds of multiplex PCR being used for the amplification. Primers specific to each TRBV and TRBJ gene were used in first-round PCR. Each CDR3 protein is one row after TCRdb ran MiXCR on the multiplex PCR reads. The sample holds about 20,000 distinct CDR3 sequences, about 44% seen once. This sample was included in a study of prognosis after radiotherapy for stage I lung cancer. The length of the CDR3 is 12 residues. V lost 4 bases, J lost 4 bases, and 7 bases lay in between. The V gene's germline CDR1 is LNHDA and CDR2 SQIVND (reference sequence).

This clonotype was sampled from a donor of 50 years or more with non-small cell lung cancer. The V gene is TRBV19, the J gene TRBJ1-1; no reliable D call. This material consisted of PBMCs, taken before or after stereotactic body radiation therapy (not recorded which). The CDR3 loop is CASSTAGTEAFF. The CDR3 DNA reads TGTGCCAGTAGTACGGCGGGCACTGAAGCTTTCTTT.